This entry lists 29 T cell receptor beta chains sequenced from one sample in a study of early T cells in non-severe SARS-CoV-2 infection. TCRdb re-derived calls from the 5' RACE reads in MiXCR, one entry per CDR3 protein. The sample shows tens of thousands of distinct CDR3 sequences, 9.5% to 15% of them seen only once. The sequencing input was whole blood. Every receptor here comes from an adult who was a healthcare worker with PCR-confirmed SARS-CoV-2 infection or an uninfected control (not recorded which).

The CDR3 coding sequence is TGTGCCAGCACCAGGGACAGGGTTCTTTCTGGGGCCAACGTCCTGACTTTC. Residues: CASTRDRVLSGANVLTF. The rearrangement links TRBV12-3 or TRBV12-4 to TRBJ2-6; 9 bases match TRBD1. There are 17 residues in the CDR3. V trimming: 7 bases; J trimming: 1 base; junction bases outside the gene matches: 8.

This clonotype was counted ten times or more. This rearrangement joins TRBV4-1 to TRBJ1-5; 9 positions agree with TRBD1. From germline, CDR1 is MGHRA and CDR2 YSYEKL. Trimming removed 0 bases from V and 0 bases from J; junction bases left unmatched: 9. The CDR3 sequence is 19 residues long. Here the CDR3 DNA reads TGCGCCAGCAGCCAAGATAGCCGACAGGGGGTCGGTAGCAATCAGCCCCAGCATTTT. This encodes CASSQDSRQGVGSNQPQHF.

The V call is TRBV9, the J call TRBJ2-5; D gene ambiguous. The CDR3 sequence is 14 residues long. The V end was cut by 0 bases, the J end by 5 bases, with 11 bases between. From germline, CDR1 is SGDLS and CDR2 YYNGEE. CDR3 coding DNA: TGTGCCAGCAGCGTAGGCGATAGGAGCGAGACCCAGTACTTC. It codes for CASSVGDRSETQYF.

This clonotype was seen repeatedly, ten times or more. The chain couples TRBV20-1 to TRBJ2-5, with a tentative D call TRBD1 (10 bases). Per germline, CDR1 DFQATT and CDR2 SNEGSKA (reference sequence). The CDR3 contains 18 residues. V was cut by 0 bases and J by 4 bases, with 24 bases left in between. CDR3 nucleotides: TGCAGTGCTAGAGACCCCAGCGGGAGGACAGGGGGGTTAGAGACCCAGTACTTC. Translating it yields CSARDPSGRTGGLETQYF.

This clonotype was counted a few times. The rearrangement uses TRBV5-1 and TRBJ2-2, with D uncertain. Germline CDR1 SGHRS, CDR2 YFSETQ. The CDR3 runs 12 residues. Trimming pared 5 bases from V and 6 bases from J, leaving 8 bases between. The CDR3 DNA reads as TGCGCCAGCAGGCTGGGCTCCGGGGAGCTGTTTTTT. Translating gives CASRLGSGELFF.

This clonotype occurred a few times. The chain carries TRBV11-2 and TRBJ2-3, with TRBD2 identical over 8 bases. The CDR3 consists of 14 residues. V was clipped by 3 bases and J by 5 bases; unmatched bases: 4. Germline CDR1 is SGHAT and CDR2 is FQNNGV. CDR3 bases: TGTGCCAGCAGCTTTAGGGGACTAGTAGATACGCAGTATTTT. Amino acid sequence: CASSFRGLVDTQYF.

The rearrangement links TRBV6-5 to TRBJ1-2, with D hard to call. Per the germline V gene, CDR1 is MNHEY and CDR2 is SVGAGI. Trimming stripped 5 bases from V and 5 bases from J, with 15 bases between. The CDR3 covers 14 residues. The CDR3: CASSRNSRGYGYTF. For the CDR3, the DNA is TGTGCCAGCAGTCGAAACTCCCGTGGATATGGCTACACCTTC.

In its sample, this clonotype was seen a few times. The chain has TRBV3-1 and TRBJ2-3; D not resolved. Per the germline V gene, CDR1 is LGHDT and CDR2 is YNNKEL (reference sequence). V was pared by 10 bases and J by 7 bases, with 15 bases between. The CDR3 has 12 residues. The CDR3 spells CATRIAGHTQYF. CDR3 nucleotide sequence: TGTGCCACCAGGATCGCCGGCCATACGCAGTATTTT.

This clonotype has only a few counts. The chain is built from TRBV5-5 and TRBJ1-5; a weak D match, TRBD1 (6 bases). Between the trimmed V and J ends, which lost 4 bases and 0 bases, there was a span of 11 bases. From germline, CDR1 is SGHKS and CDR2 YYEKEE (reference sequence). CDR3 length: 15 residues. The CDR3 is CASSTGKNSNQPQHF. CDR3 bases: TGTGCCAGCAGCACAGGGAAAAATAGCAATCAGCCCCAGCATTTT.

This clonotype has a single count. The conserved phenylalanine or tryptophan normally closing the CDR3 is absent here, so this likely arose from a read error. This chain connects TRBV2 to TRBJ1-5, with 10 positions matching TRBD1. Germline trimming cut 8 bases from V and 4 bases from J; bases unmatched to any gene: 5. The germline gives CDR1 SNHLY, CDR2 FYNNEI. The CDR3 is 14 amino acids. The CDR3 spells CASGGTGVNQPQHL. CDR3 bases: TGTGCCAGCGGCGGGACAGGGGTAAATCAGCCCCAGCATCTT.

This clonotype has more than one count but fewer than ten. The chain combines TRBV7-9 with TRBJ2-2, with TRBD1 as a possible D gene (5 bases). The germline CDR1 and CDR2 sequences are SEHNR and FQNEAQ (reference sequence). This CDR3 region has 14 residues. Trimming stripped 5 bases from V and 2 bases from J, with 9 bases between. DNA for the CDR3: TGTGCCAGCAGCCCAGGGTTTAACACCGGGGAGCTGTTTTTT. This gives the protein CASSPGFNTGELFF.

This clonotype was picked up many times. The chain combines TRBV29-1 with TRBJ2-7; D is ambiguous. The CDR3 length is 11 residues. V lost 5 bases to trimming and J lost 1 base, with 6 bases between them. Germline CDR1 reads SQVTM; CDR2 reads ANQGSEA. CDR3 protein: CSVQLSYEQYF. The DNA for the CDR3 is TGCAGCGTTCAACTGTCCTACGAGCAGTACTTC.

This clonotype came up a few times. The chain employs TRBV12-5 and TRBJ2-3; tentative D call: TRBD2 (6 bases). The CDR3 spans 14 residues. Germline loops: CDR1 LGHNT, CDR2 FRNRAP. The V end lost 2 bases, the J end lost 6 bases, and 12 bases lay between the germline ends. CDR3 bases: TGTGCTAGTGGTTTGTCCGGGAGCGGTGATACGCAGTATTTT. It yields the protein CASGLSGSGDTQYF.

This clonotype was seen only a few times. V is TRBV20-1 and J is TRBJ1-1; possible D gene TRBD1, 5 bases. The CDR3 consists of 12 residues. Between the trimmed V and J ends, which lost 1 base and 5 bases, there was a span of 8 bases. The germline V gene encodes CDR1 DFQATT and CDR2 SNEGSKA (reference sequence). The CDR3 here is CSARAGLTEAFF. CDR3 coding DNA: TGCAGTGCTAGAGCAGGGTTAACTGAAGCTTTCTTT.

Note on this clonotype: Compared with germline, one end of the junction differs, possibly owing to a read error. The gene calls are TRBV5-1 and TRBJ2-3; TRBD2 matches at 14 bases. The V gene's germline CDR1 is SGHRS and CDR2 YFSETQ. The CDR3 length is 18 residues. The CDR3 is CASSEGLAGAPGSDSQYF. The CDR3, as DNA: TGCGCCAGCAGCGAGGGACTAGCGGGGGCCCCGGGGTCAGATTCGCAGTATTTT.

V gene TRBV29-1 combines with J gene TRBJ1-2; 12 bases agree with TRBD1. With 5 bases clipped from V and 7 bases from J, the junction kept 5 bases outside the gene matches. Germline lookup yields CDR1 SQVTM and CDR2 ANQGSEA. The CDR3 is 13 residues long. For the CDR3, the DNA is TGCAGCGTTTCGGGACAGGGGGCGCTTGGCTACACCTTC. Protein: CSVSGQGALGYTF.

Written as DNA, the CDR3 is TGCGCCAGCAGCCCAGAATGGACAGGGGGGTACGAGCAGTACTTC. It specifies CASSPEWTGGYEQYF. The V call is TRBV4-1, the J call TRBJ2-7, with 10 bases aligning to TRBD1. V lost 4 bases and J lost 4; bases outside the gene matches: 7. Germline CDR1 reads MGHRA; CDR2 reads YSYEKL. CDR3 length equals 15 residues.

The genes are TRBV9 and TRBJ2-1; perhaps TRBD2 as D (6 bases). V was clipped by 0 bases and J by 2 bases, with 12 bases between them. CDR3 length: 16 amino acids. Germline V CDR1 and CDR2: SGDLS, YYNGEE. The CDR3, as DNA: TGTGCCAGCAGCGTAGGAAGTAGCGGACCCTACAATGAGCAGTTCTTC. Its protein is CASSVGSSGPYNEQFF.

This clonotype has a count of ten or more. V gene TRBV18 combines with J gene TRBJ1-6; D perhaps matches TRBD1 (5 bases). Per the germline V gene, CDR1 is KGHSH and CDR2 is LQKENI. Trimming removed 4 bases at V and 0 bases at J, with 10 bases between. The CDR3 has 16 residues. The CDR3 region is CASSRDGSSYNSPLHF. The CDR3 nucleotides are TGTGCCAGCTCACGGGACGGGAGCTCCTATAATTCACCCCTCCACTTT.

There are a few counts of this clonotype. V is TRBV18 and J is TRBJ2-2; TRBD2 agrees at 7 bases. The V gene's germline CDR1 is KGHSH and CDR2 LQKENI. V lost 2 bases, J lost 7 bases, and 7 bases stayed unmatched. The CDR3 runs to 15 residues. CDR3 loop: CASSPGLTSFGELFF. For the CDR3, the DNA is TGTGCCAGCTCACCAGGACTGACTAGCTTCGGGGAGCTGTTTTTT.

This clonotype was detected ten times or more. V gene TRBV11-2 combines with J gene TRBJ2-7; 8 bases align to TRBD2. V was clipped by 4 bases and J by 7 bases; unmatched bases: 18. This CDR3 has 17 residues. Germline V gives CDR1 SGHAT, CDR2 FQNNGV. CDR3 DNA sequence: TGTGCCAGCAGCTCCCGTCCCAGCGGGGGCCCTTCGGGTGAGCAGTACTTC. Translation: CASSSRPSGGPSGEQYF.

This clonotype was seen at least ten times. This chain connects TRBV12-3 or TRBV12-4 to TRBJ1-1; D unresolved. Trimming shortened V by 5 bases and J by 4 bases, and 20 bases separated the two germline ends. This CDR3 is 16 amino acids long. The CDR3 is CASSPGEAGWGTEAFF. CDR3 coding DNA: TGTGCCAGCAGTCCCGGGGAGGCGGGGTGGGGCACTGAAGCTTTCTTT.

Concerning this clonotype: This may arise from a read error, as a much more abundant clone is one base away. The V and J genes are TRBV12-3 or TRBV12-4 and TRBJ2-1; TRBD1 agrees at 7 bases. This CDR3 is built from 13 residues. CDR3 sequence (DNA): TGTACCAGCAGCGGTACAACAGGGGAGGAGCAGTTCTTC. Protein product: CTSSGTTGEEQFF.

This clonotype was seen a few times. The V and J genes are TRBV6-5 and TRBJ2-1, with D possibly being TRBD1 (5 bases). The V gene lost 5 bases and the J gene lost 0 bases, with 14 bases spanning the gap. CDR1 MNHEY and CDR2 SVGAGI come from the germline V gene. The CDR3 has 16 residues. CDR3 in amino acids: CASSLLGPSSYNEQFF. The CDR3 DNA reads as TGTGCCAGCAGTCTCCTGGGGCCGAGCTCCTACAATGAGCAGTTCTTC.

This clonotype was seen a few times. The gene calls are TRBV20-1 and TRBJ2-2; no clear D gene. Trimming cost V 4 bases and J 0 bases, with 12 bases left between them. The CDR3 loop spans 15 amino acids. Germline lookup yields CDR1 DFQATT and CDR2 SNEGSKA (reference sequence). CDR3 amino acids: CSAKAHITNTGELFF. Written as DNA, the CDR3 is TGCAGTGCTAAGGCCCACATAACGAACACCGGGGAGCTGTTTTTT.

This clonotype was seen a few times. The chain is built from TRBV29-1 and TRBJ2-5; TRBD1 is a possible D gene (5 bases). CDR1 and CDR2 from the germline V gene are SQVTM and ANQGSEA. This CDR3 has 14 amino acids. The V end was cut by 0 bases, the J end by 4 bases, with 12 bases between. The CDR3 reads CSVEEGLGPETQYF. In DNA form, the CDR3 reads TGCAGCGTTGAAGAGGGATTGGGGCCAGAGACCCAGTACTTC.

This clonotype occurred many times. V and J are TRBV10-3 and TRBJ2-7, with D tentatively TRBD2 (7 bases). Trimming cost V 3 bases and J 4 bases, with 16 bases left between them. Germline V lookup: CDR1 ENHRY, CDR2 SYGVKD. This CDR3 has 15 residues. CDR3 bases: TGTGCCATCAGTGATGGGGGGGCGCGAGTATACGAGCAGTACTTC. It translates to CAISDGGARVYEQYF.

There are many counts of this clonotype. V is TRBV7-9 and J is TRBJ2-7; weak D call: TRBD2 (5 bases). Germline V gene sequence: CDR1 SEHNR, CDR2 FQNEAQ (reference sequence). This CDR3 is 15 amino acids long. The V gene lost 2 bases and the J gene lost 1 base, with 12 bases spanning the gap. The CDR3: CASSLTWTRSYEQYF. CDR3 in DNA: TGTGCCAGCAGCTTAACGTGGACTCGGTCCTACGAGCAGTACTTC. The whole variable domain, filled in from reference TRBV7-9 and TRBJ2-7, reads DTGVSQNPRHKITKRGQNVTFRCDPISEHNRLYWYRQTLGQGPEFLTYFQNEAQLEKSRLLSDRFSAERPKGSFSTLEIQRTEQGDSAMYLCASSLTWTRSYEQYFGPGTRLTVT.

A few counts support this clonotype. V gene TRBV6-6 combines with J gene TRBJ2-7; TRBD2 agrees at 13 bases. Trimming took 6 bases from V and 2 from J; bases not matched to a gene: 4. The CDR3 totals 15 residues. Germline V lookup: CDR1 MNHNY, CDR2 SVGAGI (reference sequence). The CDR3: CASSMGLAGTYEQYF. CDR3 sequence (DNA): TGTGCCAGCAGCATGGGACTAGCGGGGACCTACGAGCAGTACTTC.